These 17 T cell receptor beta chains were all obtained from the same sample, sequenced in a study of blood T cell repertoires in COVID-19. The method was immunoSEQ multiplex PCR; TCRdb's version includes in-frame clones alone and lacks a portion of them. The table has under 200,000 clones, approximately 85% seen once. The sample taken for sequencing was PBMCs or T cells enriched from blood (not recorded which). The receptors come from a man aged 35 to 55 with acute COVID-19.

This chain links TRBV11-3 with TRBJ2-2; D remains ambiguous. Germline lookup yields CDR1 SGHNT and CDR2 YENEEA. This CDR3 has 16 residues. The V end was cut by 0 bases, the J end by 1 base, with 9 bases between. DNA for the CDR3: TGTGCCAGCAGCTTAGATGGCGCGGAGAACACCGGGGAGCTGTTTTTT. Protein: CASSLDGAENTGELFF. Using reference TRBV11-3 and TRBJ2-2 for the parts outside the CDR3, the full variable domain is EAGVVQSPRYKIIEKKQPVAFWCNPISGHNTLYWYLQNLGQGPELLIRYENEEAVDDSQLPKDRFSAERLKGVDSTLKIQPAELGDSAVYLCASSLDGAENTGELFFGEGSRLTVL.

The chain employs TRBV9 and TRBJ2-3, with 9 positions matching TRBD2. This CDR3 is 16 amino acids long. The V gene end was trimmed by 4 bases and the J gene end by 5 bases; junction bases not matched to a gene: 11. Germline CDR1 and CDR2: SGDLS and YYNGEE. CDR3 sequence (DNA): TGTGCCAGCAGCAAAGGGGGGCCGACTAGCGGAGATACGCAGTATTTT. Its protein product is CASSKGGPTSGDTQYF.

V and J are TRBV7-3 and TRBJ1-1, with unresolved D. V shed 7 bases and J shed 5 bases, with 14 bases lying between them. This CDR3 comprises 13 residues. CDR1 and CDR2 (germline): SGHTA, FQGTGA. The CDR3 protein is CASTPGVHTEAFF. In DNA, the CDR3 is TGTGCCAGCACCCCCGGGGTTCATACTGAAGCTTTCTTT.

The chain is built from TRBV30 and TRBJ1-6; D might be TRBD1 (5 bases). V lost 8 bases and J lost 7, with 21 bases in between. Germline V gene sequence: CDR1 GTSNPN, CDR2 SVGIG (reference sequence). This CDR3 is built from 15 residues. This CDR3 is CAGEWTRSTNSPLHF. Here the CDR3 DNA reads TGTGCCGGCGAGTGGACAAGGTCTACCAATTCACCCCTCCACTTT. Drawing the rest from reference TRBV30 and TRBJ1-6, the complete variable domain is SQTIHQWPATLVQPVGSPLSLECTVEGTSNPNLYWYRQAAGRGLQLLFYSVGIGQISSEVPQNLSASRPQDRQFILSSKKLLLSDSGFYLCAGEWTRSTNSPLHFGNGTRLTVT.

The gene calls are TRBV30 and TRBJ2-1; D perhaps matches TRBD2 (6 bases). Trimming left V 4 bases short and J 7 bases short, with 17 bases between. Germline assignment: CDR1 GTSNPN and CDR2 SVGIG (reference sequence). The CDR3 has 14 residues. The CDR3 DNA follows: TGTGCCTGGACTGGAGGCGGGACGCCAAATGAGCAGTTCTTC. This sequence encodes CAWTGGGTPNEQFF.

The chain couples TRBV24-1 to TRBJ2-3, with TRBD2 identical over 9 bases. Germline lookup yields CDR1 KGHDR and CDR2 SFDVKD. V dropped 5 bases and J dropped 2; count of bases not matched to a gene: 7. The CDR3 contains 16 residues. CDR3 region: CATSGPLAGFTDTQYF. In nucleotides, the CDR3 is TGTGCCACCAGTGGTCCCCTAGCGGGATTCACAGATACGCAGTATTTT.

This clone appeared once. The chain has TRBV5-4 and TRBJ2-7; 9 bases match TRBD1. This CDR3 region has 15 residues. Germline-derived CDR1 and CDR2 are SGHNT and YYREEE (reference sequence). V lost 4 bases and J lost 2; bases outside the gene matches: 7. CDR3 in amino acids: CASSAKGQGPYEQYF. For the CDR3, the DNA is TGTGCCAGCAGCGCTAAGGGACAGGGACCCTACGAGCAGTACTTC.

This clone was seen ten or more times. V is TRBV27 and J is TRBJ1-1; 7 bases are a match to TRBD1. This CDR3 contains 13 residues. Trimming took 6 bases from V and 4 from J; bases not matched to a gene: 5. Germline CDR1 is MNHEY and CDR2 is SMNVEV (reference sequence). This chain's CDR3 is CASSRQGATEAFF. The CDR3 DNA reads TGTGCCAGCAGCAGACAGGGAGCCACTGAAGCTTTCTTT.

This clone was detected a few times. The chain couples TRBV10-3 to TRBJ1-1; tentatively, D is TRBD1 (6 bases). Trimming removed 5 bases at V and 3 bases at J, with 16 bases between. The CDR3 is made up of 15 amino acids. Germline lookup yields CDR1 ENHRY and CDR2 SYGVKD. The CDR3 DNA reads TGTGCCATCAGTTCAGAGGACAGAGGGGACACTGAAGCTTTCTTT. Its protein product is CAISSEDRGDTEAFF.

The gene calls are TRBV12-3 or TRBV12-4 and TRBJ2-4, with a possible D match to TRBD2 (6 bases). This CDR3 is built from 12 residues. Trimming removed 2 bases from V and 9 bases from J, with 8 bases in between. The CDR3 loop reads CASSLLGGIQYF. As DNA, the CDR3 is TGTGCCAGCAGTTTATTGGGAGGCATTCAGTACTTC.

The chain has TRBV10-3 and TRBJ2-7; TRBD2 might be the D (6 bases). Trimming shortened V by 4 bases and J by 2 bases, and 15 bases separated the two germline ends. Germline-derived CDR1 and CDR2 are ENHRY and SYGVKD. The CDR3 has 15 residues. The CDR3 loop is CAISGEDRTTYEQYF. For the CDR3, the DNA is TGTGCCATCAGTGGGGAAGACCGGACTACCTACGAGCAGTACTTC.

V gene TRBV27 combines with J gene TRBJ1-4; D is unclear. V lost 6 bases and J 8 bases, leaving 13 bases between the germline ends. The V gene's germline CDR1 is MNHEY and CDR2 SMNVEV (reference sequence). This CDR3 is 13 amino acids long. The CDR3 region has the DNA TGTGCCAGCAGAACTCAGGCGGGGGAAAAACTGTTTTTT. Translating gives CASRTQAGEKLFF. Using reference TRBV27 and TRBJ1-4 for the parts outside the CDR3, the full variable domain is EAQVTQNPRYLITVTGKKLTVTCSQNMNHEYMSWYRQDPGLGLRQIYYSMNVEVTDKGDVPEGYKVSRKEKRNFPLILESPSPNQTSLYFCASRTQAGEKLFFGSGTQLSVL.

This chain connects TRBV11-2 to TRBJ2-2; D may be TRBD2 (5 bases). V lost 4 bases and J lost 4, with 16 bases in between. Per germline, CDR1 SGHAT and CDR2 FQNNGV. The CDR3 contains 16 residues. The CDR3 bases are TGTGCCAGCAGCTCGCCGGATTTTCGGGGCACCGGGGAGCTGTTTTTT. Its protein product is CASSSPDFRGTGELFF.

V gene TRBV29-1 combines with J gene TRBJ2-7, with 8 nucleotides matching TRBD1. The V gene end was trimmed by 2 bases and the J gene end by 0 bases; junction bases not matched to a gene: 6. The V gene's germline CDR1 is SQVTM and CDR2 ANQGSEA. CDR3 length: 15 residues. DNA for the CDR3: TGCAGCGTTGAAACTAGGGACAGGCGCTCCTACGAGCAGTACTTC. Residues: CSVETRDRRSYEQYF.

V is TRBV4-3 and J is TRBJ2-2; 9 bases are shared with TRBD1. Germline assignment: CDR1 LGHNA and CDR2 YSLEER. J lost 5 bases, V lost 4 bases, and 5 bases had no gene match. The CDR3 covers 15 residues. The CDR3 here is CASSPGDRATGELFF. The CDR3 DNA is TGCGCCAGCAGCCCAGGGGACAGGGCGACCGGGGAGCTGTTTTTT.

CDR3 coding DNA: TGTGCCAGCAGCCAAGGACAGTACACTGAAGCTTTCTTT. Protein product: CASSQGQYTEAFF. V usage is TRBV3-1 (or the pseudogene TRBV3-2) and J usage is TRBJ1-1; possible D gene TRBD1, 5 bases. Germline V lookup: CDR1 LGHDT, CDR2 YNNKEL (reference sequence). Trimming pared 1 base from V and 3 bases from J, leaving 6 bases between. CDR3 length: 13 residues.

This chain connects TRBV4-2 to TRBJ1-6; D perhaps matches TRBD1 (6 bases). CDR3 length: 15 residues. Trimming took off 4 bases at V and 9 bases at J, with 16 bases between the two ends. In germline, CDR1 is LGHNA, CDR2 YNFKEQ. In DNA, the CDR3 is TGTGCCAGCAGCCCCGGCGAGGGGGAAGGTTCACCCCTCCACTTT. Amino acids: CASSPGEGEGSPLHF.